The present entry profiles one TCR beta chain with its context. Antigen: not known. TCRdb keeps only in-frame clones here, not all; method: immunoSEQ multiplex PCR. The sample shows hundreds of thousands of clones, 90% to 98% of them seen only once. This record belongs to a study of shared clonotypes between healthy human individuals. The CDR3 is 13 amino acids. With 4 bases removed from V and 5 bases from J, the gap between germline ends came to 10 bases. Germline-derived CDR1 and CDR2 are SGHRS and YFSETQ. Overall study results and limits: The study generally estimated greater richness for naive than memory subsets.

The sequencing sample was made of memory CD8+ T cells sorted from blood. As for subset: CD45RO+ cells pooled with CCR7-negative TemRA cells. This receptor was identified in a man aged 25 to 40 in good health. This chain joins TRBV5-1 and TRBJ1-5; perhaps TRBD1 as D (5 bases). CDR3 in amino acids: CASSVTGDQPQHF. The CDR3 nucleotides are TGCGCCAGCAGCGTGACGGGGGATCAGCCCCAGCATTTT. Full variable domain (outside the CDR3, taken from reference TRBV5-1 and TRBJ1-5): KAGVTQTPRYLIKTRGQQVTLSCSPISGHRSVSWYQQTPGQGLQFLFEYFSETQRNKGNFPGRFSGRQFSNSRSEMNVSTLELGDSALYLCASSVTGDQPQHFGDGTRLSIL.